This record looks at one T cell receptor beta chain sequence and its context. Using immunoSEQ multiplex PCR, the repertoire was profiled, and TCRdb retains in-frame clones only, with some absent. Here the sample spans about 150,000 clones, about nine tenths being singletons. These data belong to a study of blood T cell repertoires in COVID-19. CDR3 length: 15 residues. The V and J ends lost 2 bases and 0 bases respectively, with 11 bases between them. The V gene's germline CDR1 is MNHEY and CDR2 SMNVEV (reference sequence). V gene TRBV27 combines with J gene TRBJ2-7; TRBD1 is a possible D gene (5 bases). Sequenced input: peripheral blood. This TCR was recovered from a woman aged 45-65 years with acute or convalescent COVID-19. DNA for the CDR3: TGTGCCAGCAGTTTAACAGGCTCAGCCTCCTACGAGCAGTACTTC. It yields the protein CASSLTGSASYEQYF.